This entry features one T cell receptor beta chain sequence. This sample was taken from a study of technical replicates of blood from several donors. The CDR3 runs 14 residues. Between the trimmed V and J ends, which lost 4 bases and 5 bases, there was a span of 14 bases. Germline V gives CDR1 SGHNT, CDR2 YYREEE (reference sequence). The data were produced by immunoSEQ multiplex PCR, yet TCRdb's version contains in-frame clones alone and is incomplete. The sample consists of about 100,000 clones, approximately 96% of them appearing once. Sequenced sample: T cells isolated from PBMCs. This chain uses TRBV5-4 with TRBJ2-3; D might be TRBD2 (7 bases). The receptor comes from a human donor in good health. CDR3 sequence (DNA): TGTGCCAGCAGCCGGGGGGTCAGGGGAGATACGCAGTATTTT. This translates into CASSRGVRGDTQYF.